The clone carrying this T cell receptor (beta chain) was counted ten times or more. This entry is derived from a study of early T cells in non-severe SARS-CoV-2 infection. Unique molecular identifiers were affixed to single, distinct cDNA molecules. TCRdb passed the 5' RACE reads through MiXCR, listing each CDR3 protein once. The sample records approximately 88,000 distinct CDR3 sequences, roughly an eighth being singletons. V was clipped by 4 bases and J by 10 bases; unmatched bases: 12. Germline V CDR1 and CDR2: DFQATT, SNEGSKA (reference sequence). The CDR3 has 13 residues. Sequencing was carried out using whole blood. This chain links TRBV20-1 with TRBJ1-2; 7 bases map to TRBD1. This clonotype was obtained from an adult who was a healthcare worker with PCR-confirmed SARS-CoV-2 infection or an uninfected control (not recorded which). The CDR3 here is CSAIWAGDRDYTF. The CDR3 region has the DNA TGCAGTGCTATCTGGGCCGGAGACAGGGACTACACCTTC.